The 29 T cell receptor beta chains below all came from one sample that was sequenced in a study of T cell repertoires in cytomegalovirus infection. TCRdb re-derived calls from the reads in MiXCR, one entry per CDR3 protein. This sample carries 100,000 to 150,000 distinct CDR3 sequences, approximately 30% of them seen once, and the ten largest clones take approximately 50%. Their antigens remain unidentified. Sequenced here: CD8+ T cells from cultured PBMCs, sampled from culture after CMV antigen stimulation. The source of these receptors is a human donor in good health (CMV status not recorded). Some clones in this sample may be carry-over from other donors' samples.

The chain links TRBV15 to TRBJ1-5; 7 nucleotides align to TRBD1. This CDR3 contains 14 residues. J was trimmed by 5 bases and V by 5 bases; bases with no gene match: 6. Per the germline V gene, CDR1 is LNHNV and CDR2 is YYDKDF (reference sequence). The CDR3 DNA follows: TGTGCCACCAGCCCCGACAGGGTCTATCAGCCCCAGCATTTT. This translates into CATSPDRVYQPQHF.

V usage is TRBV10-3 and J usage is TRBJ2-1; 12 nucleotides align to TRBD2. The CDR3 runs 15 residues. The germline V gene encodes CDR1 ENHRY and CDR2 SYGVKD. Trimming cost V 4 bases and J 3 bases; bases outside gene matches: 1. CDR3 in amino acids: CAISGTSGVYNEQFF. CDR3 sequence (DNA): TGTGCCATCAGTGGGACTAGCGGGGTCTACAATGAGCAGTTCTTC.

This clonotype was counted only a few times. V and J are TRBV28 and TRBJ2-5; perhaps TRBD2 as D (6 bases). Trimming left V 6 bases short and J 1 base short, with 12 bases between. Germline CDR1 and CDR2: MDHEN and SYDVKM. The CDR3 extends over 14 amino acids. The CDR3 coding sequence is TGTGCCAGCAGCCCTCCGGGACTCCAAGAGACCCAGTACTTC. This encodes CASSPPGLQETQYF.

J is TRBJ1-1 and V is TRBV5-1; possibly TRBD1 for D (5 bases). V was shortened by 4 bases and J by 6 bases, with 13 bases between the two germline ends. The CDR3 runs 13 residues. Germline V gene data show CDR1 as SGHRS and CDR2 as YFSETQ. The CDR3 DNA reads TGCGCCAGCAGCGTCGACCAGGGAGCTGAAGCTTTCTTT. It codes for CASSVDQGAEAFF.

This clonotype was recorded a few times. This chain links TRBV19 with TRBJ2-7; D uncertain. V gave up 6 bases and J gave up 2 bases, with 11 bases separating them. The CDR3 contains 13 residues. The germline V gene encodes CDR1 LNHDA and CDR2 SQIVND (reference sequence). The CDR3: CASSAGLTYEQYF. The CDR3 DNA follows: TGTGCCAGTAGCGCCGGGCTAACCTACGAGCAGTACTTC.

This clonotype is judged medium-sized. The chain recombines TRBV20-1 with TRBJ1-6; D may be TRBD1 (6 bases). Per the germline V gene, CDR1 is DFQATT and CDR2 is SNEGSKA (reference sequence). The CDR3 has 17 residues. Deletions cut 1 base from V and 9 bases from J, with 22 bases between. The CDR3, as DNA: TGCAGTGCTAGAGTGAGGGACAACCACCCGATCGGTTCACCCCTCCACTTT. This translates into CSARVRDNHPIGSPLHF.

The V call is TRBV20-1, the J call TRBJ1-1; D call uncertain. Germline CDR1 and CDR2: DFQATT and SNEGSKA (reference sequence). This CDR3 region has 16 residues. The V end lost 3 bases, the J end lost 3 bases, and 20 bases lay between the germline ends. CDR3: CSASIAGSISYTEAFF. The CDR3 DNA follows: TGCAGTGCTAGTATAGCGGGGAGTATCTCGTACACTGAAGCTTTCTTT.

J is TRBJ2-7 and V is TRBV4-2; no firm D call. The CDR3 spans 13 residues. Trimming removed 4 bases from V and 3 bases from J, with 10 bases in between. Germline V gene lookup returns CDR1 LGHNA and CDR2 YNFKEQ. The CDR3 loop is CASSPSHDYEQYF. In nucleotides, the CDR3 is TGTGCCAGCAGCCCCTCACACGACTACGAGCAGTACTTC.

V usage is TRBV6-6 and J usage is TRBJ2-5; TRBD2 aligns across 11 bases. CDR1 is MNHNY and CDR2 is SVGAGI in the germline V gene (reference sequence). V was pared by 6 bases and J by 5 bases, with 8 bases of the junction left unmatched. The CDR3 spans 15 residues. As DNA, the CDR3 is TGTGCCAGCAGATATAGCGGGGGGGCCTTGGAGACCCAGTACTTC. It is translated as CASRYSGGALETQYF.

This clonotype has only a few counts. The CDR3 DNA follows: TGTGCCAGCAGTGAAGTTCCGGGGAACAATGAGCAGTTCTTC. It codes for CASSEVPGNNEQFF. The gene calls are TRBV6-1 and TRBJ2-1, with D possibly being TRBD2 (5 bases). The CDR3 consists of 14 residues. V lost 1 base and J lost 5, with 9 bases in between. In germline, CDR1 is MNHNS, CDR2 SASEGT.

The chain has TRBV18 and TRBJ2-3, with TRBD2 matching over 11 bases. The CDR3 length is 17 residues. The V gene's germline CDR1 is KGHSH and CDR2 LQKENI. The V and J ends lost 0 bases and 5 bases, in that order; junction bases with no gene match: 7. The CDR3 is CASSPPGSGGDGDTQYF. The CDR3 DNA is TGTGCCAGCTCACCACCGGGTAGCGGGGGGGACGGAGATACGCAGTATTTT.

The rearrangement joins TRBV9 to TRBJ1-1; weak D call: TRBD1 (5 bases). The CDR3 covers 16 residues. CDR1 is SGDLS and CDR2 is YYNGEE in the germline V gene. V shed 3 bases and J shed 0 bases, with 15 bases lying between them. The CDR3 DNA sequence: TGTGCCAGCAGCGAACGACAGAACCTTTTGAACACTGAAGCTTTCTTT. Amino acids: CASSERQNLLNTEAFF. Full variable domain (rest looked up from reference TRBV9 and TRBJ1-1): DSGVTQTPKHLITATGQRVTLRCSPRSGDLSVYWYQQSLDQGLQFLIQYYNGEERAKGNILERFSAQQFPDLHSELNLSSLELGDSALYFCASSERQNLLNTEAFFGQGTRLTVV.

J is TRBJ1-1 and V is TRBV5-6; tentative D call: TRBD1 (5 bases). Trimming cost V 7 bases and J 4 bases, with 20 bases left between them. The CDR3 has 15 residues. Germline lookup yields CDR1 SGHDT and CDR2 YYEEEE. CDR3 loop: CASCTIKGWGTEAFF. DNA of the CDR3: TGTGCCAGCTGCACGATAAAGGGGTGGGGCACTGAAGCTTTCTTT.

The chain uses TRBV5-1 and TRBJ1-5; D perhaps matches TRBD1 (5 bases). CDR1 and CDR2 (germline): SGHRS, YFSETQ. The CDR3 is 16 residues long. The V and J ends lost 2 bases and 0 bases respectively, with 12 bases between them. CDR3 DNA: TGCGCCAGCAGCTTTGGGGGACTGGATAGCAATCAGCCCCAGCATTTT. This translates into CASSFGGLDSNQPQHF.

The chain recombines TRBV12-3 or TRBV12-4 with TRBJ1-1, with a possible D match to TRBD1 (5 bases). This CDR3 spans 14 amino acids. The V end was cut by 2 bases, the J end by 1 base, with 8 bases between. The CDR3 here is CASSLWGGNTEAFF. In nucleotides, the CDR3 is TGTGCCAGCAGTTTATGGGGGGGGAACACTGAAGCTTTCTTT.

The chain has TRBV6-5 and TRBJ2-1, with D tentatively TRBD2 (5 bases). The CDR3 covers 11 residues. The V end was cut by 6 bases, the J end by 8 bases, with 8 bases between. Looked up from germline, CDR1 is MNHEY and CDR2 is SVGAGI. CDR3 coding DNA: TGTGCCAGCAGCTGGACTGATGAGCAGTTCTTC. Its translation: CASSWTDEQFF.

This clonotype was detected only once. The chain carries TRBV7-8 and TRBJ1-4; D is possibly TRBD1 (5 bases). The CDR3 sequence is 14 residues long. CDR1 is SGHVS and CDR2 is FQNEAQ in the germline V gene. V lost 5 bases, J lost 8 bases, and 15 bases lay in between. The CDR3 loop reads CASSRGLRDEKLFF. CDR3 bases: TGTGCCAGCAGCCGCGGCCTTCGGGACGAAAAACTGTTTTTT.

In this sample, this clonotype turned up a few times. The V call is TRBV4-1, the J call TRBJ2-5; TRBD2 matches 12 bases. This CDR3 contains 16 residues. Germline CDR1 is MGHRA and CDR2 is YSYEKL. J was trimmed by 1 base and V by 6 bases; bases with no gene match: 6. CDR3 sequence reads: CASSQTSGGSQETQYF. The CDR3 DNA sequence: TGCGCCAGCAGTCAGACTAGCGGGGGAAGCCAAGAGACCCAGTACTTC.

The chain combines TRBV11-2 with TRBJ2-2; the D is unclear. CDR1 is SGHAT, CDR2 FQNNGV, per germline. The V and J ends lost 3 bases and 0 bases respectively, with 11 bases between them. CDR3 length: 16 amino acids. The CDR3 DNA reads as TGTGCCAGCAGCTTTCCCCAGAGTCCGAACACCGGGGAGCTGTTTTTT. Translating gives CASSFPQSPNTGELFF.

This clonotype showed up just a few times. This sequence joins TRBV11-1 and TRBJ2-5; 7 bases match TRBD2. Germline trimming cut 1 base from V and 2 bases from J; bases unmatched to any gene: 4. Germline loops: CDR1 SGHAT, CDR2 FQDESV (reference sequence). The CDR3 runs 15 residues. CDR3 bases: TGTGCCAGCAGCTTAGGCGGGGGTAGGCAAGAGACCCAGTACTTC. Translated: CASSLGGGRQETQYF. The whole variable domain, remainder taken from reference TRBV11-1 and TRBJ2-5, is EAEVAQSPRYKITEKSQAVAFWCDPISGHATLYWYRQILGQGPELLVQFQDESVVDDSQLPKDRFSAERLKGVDSTLKIQPAELGDSAMYLCASSLGGGRQETQYFGPGTRLLVL.

This clonotype occurred a few times. This chain uses TRBV7-2 with TRBJ2-5; a weak D match, TRBD2 (6 bases). The germline gives CDR1 SGHTA, CDR2 FQGNSA. V was clipped by 2 bases and J by 2 bases, with 15 bases between them. This CDR3 comprises 16 residues. DNA of the CDR3: TGTGCCAGCAGCTTAAATGGCGGGGAGGCTCAAGAGACCCAGTACTTC. It translates to CASSLNGGEAQETQYF.

CDR3 nucleotide sequence: TGTGCCAGCAGCTCCAACCCGGGACTAGCTATGGACGAGCAGTACTTC. The encoded protein is CASSSNPGLAMDEQYF. The chain has TRBV7-9 and TRBJ2-7; 9 positions agree with TRBD2. CDR3 length: 16 residues. V shed 4 bases and J 5 bases; nucleotides not matched to a gene: 12. Germline V gives CDR1 SEHNR, CDR2 FQNEAQ (reference sequence).

Only a few counts were recorded for this clonotype. The chain couples TRBV28 to TRBJ1-6, with D hard to call. The CDR3 contains 13 residues. The germline V gene encodes CDR1 MDHEN and CDR2 SYDVKM. The V gene lost 2 bases and the J gene lost 6 bases, with 5 bases spanning the gap. The DNA for the CDR3 is TGTGCCAGCAGTTTAGTTACTAATTCACCCCTCCACTTT. This codes for CASSLVTNSPLHF.

This clonotype has more than one count but fewer than ten. The rearrangement joins TRBV5-1 to TRBJ1-6; TRBD1 aligns across 9 bases. Germline values: CDR1 SGHRS, CDR2 YFSETQ. V was pared by 4 bases and J by 8 bases, with 10 bases of the junction left unmatched. The CDR3 runs to 16 residues. Here the CDR3 DNA reads TGCGCCAGCAGCGGGGGACAGGGATCGGCTTATTCACCCCTCCACTTT. Amino acid sequence: CASSGGQGSAYSPLHF.

This chain links TRBV24-1 with TRBJ2-1; D is perhaps TRBD1 or TRBD2 (5 bases each). The CDR3 is 17 amino acids. Germline CDR1 is KGHDR and CDR2 is SFDVKD. The V end was cut by 5 bases, the J end by 0 bases, with 16 bases between. CDR3 nucleotide sequence: TGTGCCACCAGTGCCATTGGGGACGGAGACTCCTACAATGAGCAGTTCTTC. Translating it yields CATSAIGDGDSYNEQFF.

This clonotype was counted at least ten times. The V call is TRBV4-1, the J call TRBJ1-4, with unresolved D. CDR3 length equals 16 residues. The V gene's germline CDR1 is MGHRA and CDR2 YSYEKL. Trimming pared 0 bases from V and 10 bases from J, leaving 18 bases between. CDR3: CASSQEERTSEGKLFF. The DNA for the CDR3 is TGCGCCAGCAGCCAAGAGGAAAGGACCTCCGAGGGAAAACTGTTTTTT.

V and J are TRBV20-1 and TRBJ2-5; 10 positions match TRBD2. Germline V lookup: CDR1 DFQATT, CDR2 SNEGSKA (reference sequence). CDR3 length: 16 amino acids. After removal of 0 bases from V and 2 bases from J, the junction contained 6 bases not matched to a gene. The CDR3 DNA reads TGCAGTGCTAGAGATCTGACTAGCGGGCTACAAGAGACCCAGTACTTC. Protein sequence: CSARDLTSGLQETQYF.

This clonotype was recorded at least ten times. The chain links TRBV7-2 to TRBJ2-7, with 8 positions matching TRBD1. Germline V lookup: CDR1 SGHTA, CDR2 FQGNSA. CDR3 length: 11 residues. V was pared by 3 bases and J by 9 bases, with 1 base of the junction left unmatched. For the CDR3, the DNA is TGTGCCAGCAGCTTCGGACAGGGGCAGTACTTC. This codes for CASSFGQGQYF.

This clonotype has more than one count but fewer than ten. The chain employs TRBV6-5 and TRBJ1-1; possible D gene TRBD1, 6 bases. The CDR3 totals 16 residues. CDR1 is MNHEY and CDR2 is SVGAGI in the germline V gene. V lost 2 bases to trimming and J lost 0 bases, with 13 bases between them. Here the CDR3 DNA reads TGTGCCAGCAGTTACACCACGGACAGCTTGAACACTGAAGCTTTCTTT. Its translation: CASSYTTDSLNTEAFF.